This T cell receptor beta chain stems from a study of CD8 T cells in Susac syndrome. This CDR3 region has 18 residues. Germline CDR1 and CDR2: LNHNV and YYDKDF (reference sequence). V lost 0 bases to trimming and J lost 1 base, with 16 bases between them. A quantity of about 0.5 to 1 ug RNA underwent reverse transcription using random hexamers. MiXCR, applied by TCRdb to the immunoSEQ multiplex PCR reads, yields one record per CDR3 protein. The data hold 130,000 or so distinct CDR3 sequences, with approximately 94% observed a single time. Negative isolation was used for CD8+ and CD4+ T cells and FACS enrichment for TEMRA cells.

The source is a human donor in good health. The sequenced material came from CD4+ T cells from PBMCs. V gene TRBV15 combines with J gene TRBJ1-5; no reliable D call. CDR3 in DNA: TGTGCCACCAGCAGAGATACACCGGGGATCTTAAGCAATCAGCCCCAGCATTTT. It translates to CATSRDTPGILSNQPQHF.